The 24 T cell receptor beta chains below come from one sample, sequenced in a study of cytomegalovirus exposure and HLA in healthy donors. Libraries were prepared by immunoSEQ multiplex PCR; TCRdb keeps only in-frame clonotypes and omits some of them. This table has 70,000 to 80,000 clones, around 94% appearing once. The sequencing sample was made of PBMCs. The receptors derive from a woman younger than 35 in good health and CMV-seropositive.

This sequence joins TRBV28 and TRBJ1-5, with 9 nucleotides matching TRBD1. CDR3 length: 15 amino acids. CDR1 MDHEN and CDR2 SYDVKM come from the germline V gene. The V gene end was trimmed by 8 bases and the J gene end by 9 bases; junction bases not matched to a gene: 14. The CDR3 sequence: CASRFGTGLEWPQHF. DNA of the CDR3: TGTGCCAGCCGCTTTGGGACAGGGCTTGAATGGCCCCAGCATTTT. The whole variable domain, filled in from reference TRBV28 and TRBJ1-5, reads DVKVTQSSRYLVKRTGEKVFLECVQDMDHENMFWYRQDPGLGLRLIYFSYDVKMKEKGDIPEGYSVSREKKERFSLILESASTNQTSMYLCASRFGTGLEWPQHFGDGTRLSIL.

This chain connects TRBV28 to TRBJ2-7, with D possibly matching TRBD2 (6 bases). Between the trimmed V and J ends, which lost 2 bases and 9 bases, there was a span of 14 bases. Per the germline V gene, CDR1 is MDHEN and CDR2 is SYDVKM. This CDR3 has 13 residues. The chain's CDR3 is CASSLPGDLPQYF. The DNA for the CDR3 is TGTGCCAGCAGTTTACCGGGGGACCTGCCGCAGTACTTC.

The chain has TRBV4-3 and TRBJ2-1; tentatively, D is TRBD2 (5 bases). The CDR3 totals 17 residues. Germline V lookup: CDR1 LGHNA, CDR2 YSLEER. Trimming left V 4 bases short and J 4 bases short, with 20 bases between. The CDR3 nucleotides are TGCGCCAGCAGCCTTTCCATTTCGGGAACCGTTTACAATGAGCAGTTCTTC. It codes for CASSLSISGTVYNEQFF.

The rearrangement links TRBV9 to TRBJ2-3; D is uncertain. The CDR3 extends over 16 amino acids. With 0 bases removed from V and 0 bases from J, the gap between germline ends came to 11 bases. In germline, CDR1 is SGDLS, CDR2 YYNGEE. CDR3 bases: TGTGCCAGCAGCGTAGCTGCTGGGCTTAGCACAGATACGCAGTATTTT. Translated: CASSVAAGLSTDTQYF.

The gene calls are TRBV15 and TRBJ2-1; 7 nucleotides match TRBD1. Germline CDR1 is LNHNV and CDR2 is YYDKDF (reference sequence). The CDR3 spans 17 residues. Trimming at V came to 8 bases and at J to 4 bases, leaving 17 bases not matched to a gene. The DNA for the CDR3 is TGTGCCACCCTTTACATCACAGGGGATTTAAGATACAATGAGCAGTTCTTC. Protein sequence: CATLYITGDLRYNEQFF.

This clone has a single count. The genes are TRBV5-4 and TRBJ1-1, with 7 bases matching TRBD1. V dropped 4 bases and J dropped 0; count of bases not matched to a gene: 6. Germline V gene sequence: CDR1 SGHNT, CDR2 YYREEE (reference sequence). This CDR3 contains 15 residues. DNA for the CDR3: TGTGCCAGCAGCCCGACAGGGAACATGAACACTGAAGCTTTCTTT. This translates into CASSPTGNMNTEAFF.

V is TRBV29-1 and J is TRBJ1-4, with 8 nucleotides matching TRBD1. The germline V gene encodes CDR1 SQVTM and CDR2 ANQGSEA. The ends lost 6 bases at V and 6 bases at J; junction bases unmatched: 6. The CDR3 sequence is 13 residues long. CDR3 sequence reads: CSVAGQGYEKLFF. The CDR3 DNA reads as TGCAGCGTGGCAGGACAGGGCTATGAAAAACTGTTTTTT. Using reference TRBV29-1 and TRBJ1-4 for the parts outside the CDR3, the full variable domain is SAVISQKPSRDICQRGTSLTIQCQVDSQVTMMFWYRQQPGQSLTLIATANQGSEATYESGFVIDKFPISRPNLTFSTLTVSNMSPEDSSIYLCSVAGQGYEKLFFGSGTQLSVL.

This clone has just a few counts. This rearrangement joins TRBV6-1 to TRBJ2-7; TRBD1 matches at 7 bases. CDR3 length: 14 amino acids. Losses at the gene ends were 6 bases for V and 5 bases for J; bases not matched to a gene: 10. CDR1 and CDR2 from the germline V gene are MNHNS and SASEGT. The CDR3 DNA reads TGTGCCAGCAGCCTACTGACAGGGCCCCACGAGCAGTACTTC. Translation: CASSLLTGPHEQYF.

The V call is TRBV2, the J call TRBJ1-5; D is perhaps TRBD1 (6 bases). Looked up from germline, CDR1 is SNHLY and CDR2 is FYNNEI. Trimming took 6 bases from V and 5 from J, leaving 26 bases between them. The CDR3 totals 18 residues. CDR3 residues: CASSTSGQILAADQPQHF. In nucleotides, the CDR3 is TGTGCCAGCAGCACAAGCGGACAGATCTTAGCAGCCGATCAGCCCCAGCATTTT.

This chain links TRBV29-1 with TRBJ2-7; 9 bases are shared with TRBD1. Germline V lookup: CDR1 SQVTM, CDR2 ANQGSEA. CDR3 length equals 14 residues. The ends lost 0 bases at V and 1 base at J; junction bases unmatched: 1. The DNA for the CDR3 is TGCAGCGTTGAAGAAGGGACAGGGTCCTACGAGCAGTACTTC. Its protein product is CSVEEGTGSYEQYF.

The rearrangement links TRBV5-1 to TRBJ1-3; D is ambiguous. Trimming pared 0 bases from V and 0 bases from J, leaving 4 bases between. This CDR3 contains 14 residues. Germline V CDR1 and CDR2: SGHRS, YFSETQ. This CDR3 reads CASSLGYSGNTIYF. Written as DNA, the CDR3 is TGCGCCAGCAGCTTGGGCTACTCTGGAAACACCATATATTTT.

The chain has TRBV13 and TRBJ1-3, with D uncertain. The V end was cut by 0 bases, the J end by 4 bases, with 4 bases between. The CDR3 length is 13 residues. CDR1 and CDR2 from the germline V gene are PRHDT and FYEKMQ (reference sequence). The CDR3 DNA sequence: TGTGCCAGCAGCTTAGGTCCGGGAAACACCATATATTTT. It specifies CASSLGPGNTIYF.

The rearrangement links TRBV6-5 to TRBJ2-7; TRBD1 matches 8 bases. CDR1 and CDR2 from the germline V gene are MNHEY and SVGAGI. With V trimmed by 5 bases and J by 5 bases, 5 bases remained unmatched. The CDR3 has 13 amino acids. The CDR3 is CASSRTGTNEQYF. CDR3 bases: TGTGCCAGCAGTCGGACAGGGACAAACGAGCAGTACTTC.

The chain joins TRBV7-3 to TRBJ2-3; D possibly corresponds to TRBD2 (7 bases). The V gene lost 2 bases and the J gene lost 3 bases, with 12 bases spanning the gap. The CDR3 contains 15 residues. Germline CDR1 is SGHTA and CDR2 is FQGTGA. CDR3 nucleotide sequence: TGTGCCAGCAGCTTAGGGGGGGCGGATACAGATACGCAGTATTTT. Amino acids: CASSLGGADTDTQYF.

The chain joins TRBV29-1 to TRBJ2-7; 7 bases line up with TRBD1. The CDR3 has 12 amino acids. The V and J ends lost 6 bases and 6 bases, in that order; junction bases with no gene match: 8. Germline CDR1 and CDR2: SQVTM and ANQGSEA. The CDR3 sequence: CSVAKTGVEQYF. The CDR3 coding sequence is TGCAGCGTGGCTAAAACAGGGGTCGAGCAGTACTTC.

The chain's CDR3 is CASSLEVVSYYNEQFF. CDR3 DNA: TGTGCCAGCAGCTTAGAAGTCGTCAGTTACTACAATGAGCAGTTCTTC. This chain joins TRBV7-9 and TRBJ2-1; the D is unclear. V lost 1 base and J lost 3, with 13 bases in between. The CDR3 is 16 amino acids. The germline CDR1 and CDR2 sequences are SEHNR and FQNEAQ (reference sequence).

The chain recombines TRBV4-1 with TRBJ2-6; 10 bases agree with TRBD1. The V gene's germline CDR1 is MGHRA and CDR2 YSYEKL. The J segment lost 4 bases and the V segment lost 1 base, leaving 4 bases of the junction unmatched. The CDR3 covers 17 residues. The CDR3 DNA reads TGCGCCAGCAGCCAAGGACAGGGGGCCTCGGGGGCCAACGTCCTGACTTTC. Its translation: CASSQGQGASGANVLTF.

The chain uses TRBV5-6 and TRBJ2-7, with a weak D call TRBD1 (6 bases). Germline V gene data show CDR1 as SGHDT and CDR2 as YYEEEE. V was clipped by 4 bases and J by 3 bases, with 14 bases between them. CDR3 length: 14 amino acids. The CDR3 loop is CASSVGGRNYEQYF. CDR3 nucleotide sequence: TGTGCCAGCAGCGTAGGGGGACGGAACTACGAGCAGTACTTC. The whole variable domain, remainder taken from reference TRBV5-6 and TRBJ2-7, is DAGVTQSPTHLIKTRGQQVTLRCSPKSGHDTVSWYQQALGQGPQFIFQYYEEEERQRGNFPDRFSGHQFPNYSSELNVNALLLGDSALYLCASSVGGRNYEQYFGPGTRLTVT.

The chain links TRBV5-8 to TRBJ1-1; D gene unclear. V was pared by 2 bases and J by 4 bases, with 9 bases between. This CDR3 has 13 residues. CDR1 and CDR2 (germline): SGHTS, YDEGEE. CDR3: CASSFQAATEAFF. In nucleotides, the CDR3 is TGTGCCAGCAGCTTCCAGGCTGCCACTGAAGCTTTCTTT.

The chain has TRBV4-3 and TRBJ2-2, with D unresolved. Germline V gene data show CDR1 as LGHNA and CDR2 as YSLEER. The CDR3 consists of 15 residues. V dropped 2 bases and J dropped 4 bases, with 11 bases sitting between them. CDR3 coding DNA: TGCGCCAGCAGCCAACGTAGTTCCCGCACCGGGGAGCTGTTTTTT. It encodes CASSQRSSRTGELFF.

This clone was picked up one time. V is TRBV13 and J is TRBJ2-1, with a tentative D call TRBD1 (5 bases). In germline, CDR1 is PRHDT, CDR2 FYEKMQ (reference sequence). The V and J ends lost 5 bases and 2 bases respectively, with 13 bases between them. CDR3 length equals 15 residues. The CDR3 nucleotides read TGTGCCAGCAGCCCCCCTGACAGCCCCTACAATGAGCAGTTCTTC. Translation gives CASSPPDSPYNEQFF.

The CDR3 DNA follows: TGTGCCAGCAGTGAGACAGGGGGTATTGGCTACACCTTC. As protein: CASSETGGIGYTF. The rearrangement uses TRBV2 and TRBJ1-2; 9 positions match TRBD1. Germline V gene lookup returns CDR1 SNHLY and CDR2 FYNNEI. The CDR3 is 13 residues long. V gave up 3 bases and J gave up 7 bases; unmatched junction bases: 3.

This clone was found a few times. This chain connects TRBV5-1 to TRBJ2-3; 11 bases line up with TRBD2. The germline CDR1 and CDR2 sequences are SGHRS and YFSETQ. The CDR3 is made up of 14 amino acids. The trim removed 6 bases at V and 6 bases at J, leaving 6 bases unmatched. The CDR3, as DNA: TGCGCCAGCACTGCTAGCGGGAGGACTGATACGCAGTATTTT. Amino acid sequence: CASTASGRTDTQYF.

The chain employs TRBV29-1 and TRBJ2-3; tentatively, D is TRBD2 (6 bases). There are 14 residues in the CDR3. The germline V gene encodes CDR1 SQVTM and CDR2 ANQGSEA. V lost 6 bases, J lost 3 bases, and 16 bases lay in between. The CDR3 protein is CSVGRVLATDTQYF. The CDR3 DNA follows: TGCAGCGTCGGCAGGGTCCTAGCGACAGATACGCAGTATTTT.